The 29 T cell receptor beta chains reported below all come from one sample, sequenced in a study of CD8 T cells in ankylosing spondylitis. Findings and caveats of the study: Within ankylosing spondylitis blood, a TCR beta motif made up of several highly homologous variants appeared to be characteristic.

Their cognate antigens are unknown. Using its own MiXCR run on the 5' RACE reads, TCRdb lists one record per CDR3 protein. Of 350,000 to 550,000 distinct CDR3 sequences in the sample, 25% to 30% were seen once. Sequenced material: blood, either unsorted or a sorted T cell fraction (not recorded which). The receptors shown here come from a male donor with ankylosing spondylitis.

This clonotype was seen only a few times. This chain connects TRBV19 to TRBJ2-3, with 8 bases identical to TRBD2. With 8 bases clipped from V and 15 bases from J, the junction kept 10 bases outside the gene matches. The germline CDR1 and CDR2 sequences are LNHDA and SQIVND (reference sequence). The CDR3 runs to 11 residues. The CDR3 DNA follows: TGTGCCAGTGGTCCCGGGAGGGCCTCATATTTT. This sequence encodes CASGPGRASYF.

This chain uses TRBV24-1 with TRBJ2-3; D is perhaps TRBD1 or TRBD2 (5 bases each). CDR3 size: 14 residues. Between the trimmed V and J ends, which lost 10 bases and 4 bases, there was a span of 17 bases. Germline V gene data show CDR1 as KGHDR and CDR2 as SFDVKD. The chain's CDR3 is CATRPSGRPDTQYF. The CDR3 DNA follows: TGTGCCACGCGACCCTCGGGACGGCCAGATACGCAGTATTTT.

The chain combines TRBV29-1 with TRBJ1-1; D gene ambiguous. CDR3 length: 14 residues. V shed 6 bases and J shed 0 bases, with 14 bases lying between them. Germline-derived CDR1 and CDR2 are SQVTM and ANQGSEA. The CDR3 DNA reads TGCAGCGTGACCAGGCCAGGAATGAACACTGAAGCTTTCTTT. This sequence encodes CSVTRPGMNTEAFF. Based on the CDR3 plus reference TRBV29-1 and TRBJ1-1, the full variable domain is SAVISQKPSRDICQRGTSLTIQCQVDSQVTMMFWYRQQPGQSLTLIATANQGSEATYESGFVIDKFPISRPNLTFSTLTVSNMSPEDSSIYLCSVTRPGMNTEAFFGQGTRLTVV.

This clonotype was found a few times. The gene calls are TRBV5-1 and TRBJ2-3, with 9 nucleotides matching TRBD2. Germline lookup yields CDR1 SGHRS and CDR2 YFSETQ. The CDR3 consists of 15 residues. V lost 0 bases, J lost 6 bases, and 5 bases stayed unmatched. The CDR3 spells CASSLELAGGDTQYF. The CDR3 region has the DNA TGCGCCAGCAGCTTGGAATTGGCGGGGGGGGATACGCAGTATTTT.

The chain recombines TRBV25-1 with TRBJ1-1; no definite D call. This CDR3 has 15 amino acids. Germline CDR1 is MGHDK and CDR2 is SYGVNS. The germline V and J ends were trimmed by 0 bases and 6 bases, with 14 bases remaining between them. CDR3 sequence reads: CASSEYDGTGAEAFF. For the CDR3, the DNA is TGTGCCAGCAGTGAATACGACGGTACCGGCGCTGAAGCTTTCTTT.

This clonotype was seen more than once but under ten times. The chain combines TRBV9 with TRBJ1-2; D not resolved. The CDR3 extends over 15 amino acids. Germline V CDR1 and CDR2: SGDLS, YYNGEE. Trimming pared 0 bases from V and 5 bases from J, leaving 14 bases between. The CDR3 here is CASSVGHMDRYGYTF. CDR3 sequence (DNA): TGTGCCAGCAGCGTAGGGCACATGGATCGGTATGGCTACACCTTC.

This chain links TRBV5-1 with TRBJ2-7; D is possibly TRBD2 (5 bases). Trimming pared 4 bases from V and 5 bases from J, leaving 19 bases between. This CDR3 contains 15 residues. Per the germline V gene, CDR1 is SGHRS and CDR2 is YFSETQ. Here the CDR3 DNA reads TGCGCCAGCAGCCCCTGGGAGCCAGCGAGGAACGAGCAGTACTTC. This gives the protein CASSPWEPARNEQYF.

This clonotype was counted between two and nine times. The chain joins TRBV7-9 to TRBJ2-3, with D possibly being TRBD2 (6 bases). Germline V gene data show CDR1 as SEHNR and CDR2 as FQNEAQ (reference sequence). The V end was cut by 7 bases, the J end by 6 bases, with 17 bases between. The length of the CDR3 is 14 residues. The CDR3 DNA follows: TGTGCCAGCACCCTAGGAGGGTCGGGGGATACGCAGTATTTT. Protein: CASTLGGSGDTQYF.

The chain carries TRBV15 and TRBJ2-2; 8 positions match TRBD1. CDR1 and CDR2 (germline): LNHNV, YYDKDF (reference sequence). The trim removed 2 bases at V and 1 base at J, leaving 3 bases unmatched. The CDR3 runs 16 residues. CDR3 coding DNA: TGTGCCACCAGCAGACCCGGACAGGGGAACACCGGGGAGCTGTTTTTT. Translation: CATSRPGQGNTGELFF.

This clonotype was seen a handful of times. V usage is TRBV20-1 and J usage is TRBJ2-1; maybe TRBD1 (6 bases). CDR1 and CDR2 from the germline V gene are DFQATT and SNEGSKA (reference sequence). The CDR3 extends over 16 amino acids. Trimming shortened V by 2 bases and J by 6 bases, and 20 bases separated the two germline ends. CDR3 amino acids: CSARRQADSIGNEQFF. CDR3 coding DNA: TGCAGTGCTAGACGACAGGCCGACTCTATCGGCAATGAGCAGTTCTTC.

This clonotype was seen a few times. V and J are TRBV7-2 and TRBJ2-2; 7 positions agree with TRBD1. Germline CDR1 and CDR2: SGHTA and FQGNSA. The junction had 5 bases not matched to a gene; V was cut back by 6 bases and J by 1 base. CDR3 length equals 15 residues. DNA of the CDR3: TGTGCCAGCAGACCACGACAGGGGAACACCGGGGAGCTGTTTTTT. Protein: CASRPRQGNTGELFF.

The chain carries TRBV5-1 and TRBJ2-2, with unresolved D. The CDR3 runs to 13 residues. Germline-derived CDR1 and CDR2 are SGHRS and YFSETQ. The V and J ends lost 3 bases and 5 bases respectively, with 8 bases between them. CDR3 nucleotide sequence: TGCGCCAGCAGCTCGGAAGGAACCGGGGAGCTGTTTTTT. It is translated as CASSSEGTGELFF.

This clonotype showed up just a few times. This chain connects TRBV20-1 to TRBJ1-4; TRBD1 might be the D (6 bases). CDR1 and CDR2 (germline): DFQATT, SNEGSKA (reference sequence). The length of the CDR3 is 13 residues. Trimming left V 3 bases short and J 8 bases short, with 13 bases between. CDR3 sequence reads: CSARATGREKLFF. CDR3 in DNA: TGCAGTGCTAGGGCGACAGGACGGGAAAAACTGTTTTTT.

The genes are TRBV9 and TRBJ1-6, with 9 bases lining up with TRBD1. Trimming removed 3 bases from V and 14 bases from J; junction bases left unmatched: 12. Germline values: CDR1 SGDLS, CDR2 YYNGEE. The CDR3 runs 15 residues. CDR3 sequence (DNA): TGTGCCAGCAGCGAGATGGACAGGGGACCTCAATCCCTCCACTTT. Translating it yields CASSEMDRGPQSLHF.

V is TRBV20-1 and J is TRBJ2-7, with 13 nucleotides matching TRBD2. The V gene end was trimmed by 1 base and the J gene end by 3 bases; junction bases not matched to a gene: 3. The germline V gene has CDR1 DFQATT and CDR2 SNEGSKA (reference sequence). The CDR3 totals 15 residues. This CDR3 reads CSARGTSGSIYEQYF. The CDR3 DNA sequence: TGCAGTGCTAGAGGGACTAGCGGGAGTATCTACGAGCAGTACTTC.

This clonotype occurred once. The chain joins TRBV7-8 to TRBJ2-7; 13 bases are shared with TRBD2. V lost 5 bases and J lost 7; bases outside the gene matches: 5. Germline-derived CDR1 and CDR2 are SGHVS and FQNEAQ. The CDR3 is made up of 14 amino acids. This chain's CDR3 is CASSESGLAGEQYF. The CDR3 DNA reads TGTGCCAGCAGCGAATCGGGACTAGCGGGGGAGCAGTACTTC. Supplemented by reference TRBV7-8 and TRBJ2-7, the full variable domain reads GAGVSQSPRYKVAKRGQDVALRCDPISGHVSLFWYQQALGQGPEFLTYFQNEAQLDKSGLPSDRFFAERPEGSVSTLKIQRTQQEDSAVYLCASSESGLAGEQYFGPGTRLTVT.

The chain couples TRBV6-5 to TRBJ2-1, with TRBD2 identical over 9 bases. The V segment lost 4 bases and the J segment 6 bases; nucleotides outside the gene matches: 4. The germline CDR1 and CDR2 sequences are MNHEY and SVGAGI. This CDR3 contains 14 residues. The CDR3 reads CASSSQTSGNEQFF. DNA for the CDR3: TGTGCCAGCAGTTCCCAGACTAGCGGCAATGAGCAGTTCTTC.

This chain uses TRBV7-2 with TRBJ2-7; possible D gene TRBD2, 6 bases. V lost 0 bases, J lost 4 bases, and 10 bases lay in between. CDR1 is SGHTA, CDR2 FQGNSA, per germline. CDR3 size: 14 residues. CDR3 region: CASSLAGGWYEQYF. The CDR3 nucleotides are TGTGCCAGCAGCTTAGCCGGGGGATGGTACGAGCAGTACTTC. Looking up the rest from reference TRBV7-2 and TRBJ2-7 gives the full variable domain: GAGVSQSPSNKVTEKGKDVELRCDPISGHTALYWYRQSLGQGLEFLIYFQGNSAPDKSGLPSDRFSAERTGGSVSTLTIQRTQQEDSAVYLCASSLAGGWYEQYFGPGTRLTVT.

V gene TRBV12-3 or TRBV12-4 combines with J gene TRBJ2-7; 7 positions match TRBD1. V gave up 2 bases and J gave up 6 bases; unmatched junction bases: 10. The length of the CDR3 is 15 residues. The CDR3 coding sequence is TGTGCCAGCAGTTTACGAGGGGGCGCTTCAGGCGAGCAGTACTTC. This sequence encodes CASSLRGGASGEQYF.

This clonotype occurred a few times. The rearrangement joins TRBV10-2 to TRBJ2-3; TRBD2 matches at 11 bases. The CDR3 has 14 residues. Losses at the gene ends were 6 bases for V and 4 bases for J; bases not matched to a gene: 3. The germline gives CDR1 WSHSY, CDR2 SAAADI. The chain's CDR3 is CASRLAGDADTQYF. CDR3 nucleotides: TGCGCCAGCAGACTAGCGGGAGATGCAGATACGCAGTATTTT.

The sample holds a few counts of this clonotype. The CDR3 region has the DNA TGCAGTGCTGCGCGCTCCGGGACTAGCGGGAGTCAGCAGTTCTTC. Its protein product is CSAARSGTSGSQQFF. The genes are TRBV20-1 and TRBJ2-1, with 14 bases fitting TRBD2. J was trimmed by 11 bases and V by 5 bases; bases with no gene match: 11. Germline V gives CDR1 DFQATT, CDR2 SNEGSKA (reference sequence). This CDR3 comprises 15 residues.

In this sample, this clonotype turned up a few times. V is TRBV24-1 and J is TRBJ2-3; 7 nucleotides line up with TRBD2. With 4 bases clipped from V and 0 bases from J, the junction kept 9 bases outside the gene matches. The CDR3 contains 17 residues. Per the germline V gene, CDR1 is KGHDR and CDR2 is SFDVKD. The CDR3 here is CATSDPPLAASTDTQYF. The CDR3 nucleotides read TGTGCCACCAGTGACCCCCCGCTAGCGGCTAGCACAGATACGCAGTATTTT.

A few counts support this clonotype. The chain joins TRBV3-1 to TRBJ2-1, with D maybe TRBD2 (6 bases). The V gene's germline CDR1 is LGHDT and CDR2 YNNKEL (reference sequence). The V end was cut by 1 base, the J end by 0 bases, with 19 bases between. The CDR3 contains 19 residues. The CDR3 nucleotides are TGTGCCAGCAGCCAAGCGGGAGTATCGTCGCCGAGCTCCTACAATGAGCAGTTCTTC. Translation: CASSQAGVSSPSSYNEQFF.

This clonotype was seen a handful of times. V usage is TRBV11-1 and J usage is TRBJ1-4; no firm D call. Germline values: CDR1 SGHAT, CDR2 FQDESV (reference sequence). Trimming removed 5 bases at V and 4 bases at J, with 23 bases between. The CDR3 loop spans 18 amino acids. The CDR3 here is CASSVPGKLPSGNEKLFF. The CDR3 nucleotides are TGTGCCAGCAGCGTCCCCGGGAAGCTCCCTTCGGGTAATGAAAAACTGTTTTTT.

The J gene is TRBJ2-2, the V gene TRBV5-1; D gene uncertain. Trimming cost V 0 bases and J 6 bases, with 6 bases left between them. Germline V gene data show CDR1 as SGHRS and CDR2 as YFSETQ. This CDR3 contains 13 residues. The CDR3 sequence: CASSLELAGELFF. Here the CDR3 DNA reads TGCGCCAGCAGCTTGGAGCTGGCCGGGGAGCTGTTTTTT.

In this sample, this clonotype turned up a few times. With a much larger clone just one base away, this may be a read error. The rearrangement uses TRBV3-1 and TRBJ2-1; no definite D call. The CDR3 loop spans 11 amino acids. V was clipped by 3 bases and J by 3 bases, with 0 bases between them. Germline CDR1 reads LGHDT; CDR2 reads YNNKEL (reference sequence). CDR3 bases: TGTGCCAGCAGCCACTACAATGAGCAGTTCTTC. This gives the protein CASSHYNEQFF.

The gene calls are TRBV7-9 and TRBJ1-3; no clear D gene. CDR3 size: 16 residues. V was cut by 5 bases and J by 0 bases, with 14 bases left in between. Germline V gives CDR1 SEHNR, CDR2 FQNEAQ (reference sequence). CDR3 loop: CASSLNGPPSGNTIYF. As DNA, the CDR3 is TGTGCCAGCAGCCTGAATGGGCCCCCCTCTGGAAACACCATATATTTT.

This chain uses TRBV15 with TRBJ1-1, with D tentatively TRBD1 (6 bases). Trimming took off 0 bases at V and 3 bases at J, with 17 bases between the two ends. This CDR3 comprises 17 residues. Germline values: CDR1 LNHNV, CDR2 YYDKDF (reference sequence). The CDR3 DNA reads as TGTGCCACCAGCAGAGATCCACCTTCGAACAGGGACACTGAAGCTTTCTTT. This translates into CATSRDPPSNRDTEAFF.

The CDR3 bases are TGCGCCAGCAGCTTGGGACAGGGCCTCTCTGGAAACACCATATATTTT. This gives the protein CASSLGQGLSGNTIYF. The V and J genes are TRBV5-1 and TRBJ1-3; 7 bases line up with TRBD1. V lost 0 bases to trimming and J lost 0 bases; unmatched junction nucleotides: 3. CDR3 size: 16 residues. From germline, CDR1 is SGHRS and CDR2 YFSETQ.